Below are 7 T cell receptor beta chains sequenced from a single sample in a study of cytomegalovirus exposure and HLA in healthy donors. Both 60 Vbeta primers and 13 Jbeta primers went into the PCR. Only in-frame clones appear in the TCRdb table, and some are missing; sequencing was by immunoSEQ multiplex PCR. This repertoire shows about 160,000 clones, approximately 80% found once; its top ten account for around 1.3%. The sequenced sample was PBMCs. The origin of the receptors is a woman between 45 and 65 years old in good health and CMV-seronegative.

This clone was recorded a few times. The chain has TRBV5-1 and TRBJ1-2; 8 bases agree with TRBD1. The CDR3 contains 13 residues. Germline V CDR1 and CDR2: SGHRS, YFSETQ. J gave up 7 bases and V 4 bases, and 6 bases lay outside the gene matches. The CDR3 nucleotides are TGCGCCAGCAGCGAGGACAGGGTGGGTGGCTACACCTTC. This sequence encodes CASSEDRVGGYTF. Full variable domain (rest looked up from reference TRBV5-1 and TRBJ1-2): KAGVTQTPRYLIKTRGQQVTLSCSPISGHRSVSWYQQTPGQGLQFLFEYFSETQRNKGNFPGRFSGRQFSNSRSEMNVSTLELGDSALYLCASSEDRVGGYTFGSGTRLTVV.

The chain recombines TRBV5-8 with TRBJ2-5; D remains unclear. Near its end, the DNA agrees better with TRBJ2-7, so the J call may be wrong. This CDR3 comprises 11 residues. From germline, CDR1 is SGHTS and CDR2 YDEGEE. The CDR3, as DNA: TGTGCCAGCAGCTTAGGAGACGAGCAGTACTTC. This sequence encodes CASSLGDEQYF.

The V gene is TRBV9, the J gene TRBJ2-1, with 7 bases lining up with TRBD2. The V gene's germline CDR1 is SGDLS and CDR2 YYNGEE. Losses at the gene ends were 5 bases for V and 6 bases for J; bases not matched to a gene: 11. This CDR3 spans 15 amino acids. CDR3 region: CASSPELAAINEQFF. The CDR3, as DNA: TGTGCCAGCAGTCCCGAGCTAGCGGCAATCAATGAGCAGTTCTTC.

The chain has TRBV7-3 and TRBJ1-1, with D hard to call. Trimming left V 3 bases short and J 3 bases short, with 8 bases between. Per germline, CDR1 SGHTA and CDR2 FQGTGA. CDR3 length equals 13 residues. Here the CDR3 reads CASSFAQDTEAFF. CDR3 coding DNA: TGTGCCAGCAGCTTTGCCCAGGACACTGAAGCTTTCTTT.

V and J are TRBV6-5 and TRBJ1-3; D may be TRBD1 (6 bases). Per the germline V gene, CDR1 is MNHEY and CDR2 is SVGAGI. V lost 6 bases and J 3 bases, leaving 15 bases between the germline ends. The CDR3 is 15 amino acids. This CDR3 is CASRRGQFFGNTIYF. The CDR3 DNA reads TGTGCCAGCAGGCGTGGACAGTTCTTTGGAAACACCATATATTTT.

This sequence joins TRBV6-6 and TRBJ2-2; D is perhaps TRBD2 (5 bases). This CDR3 has 13 amino acids. The V and J ends lost 2 bases and 6 bases respectively, with 7 bases between them. Looked up from germline, CDR1 is MNHNY and CDR2 is SVGAGI (reference sequence). Here the CDR3 reads CASSYQRAGELFF. The CDR3 DNA sequence: TGTGCCAGCAGTTACCAGAGGGCCGGGGAGCTGTTTTTT.

DNA of the CDR3: TGTGCCAGTAGTATAATTTTGGGTCTTCGGGGAGGCAATCAGCCCCAGCATTTT. Encoded protein: CASSIILGLRGGNQPQHF. This rearrangement joins TRBV19 to TRBJ1-5; D is ambiguous. The germline CDR1 and CDR2 sequences are LNHDA and SQIVND (reference sequence). This CDR3 is 18 amino acids long. V was shortened by 2 bases and J by 2 bases, with 19 bases between the two germline ends.